The entry below describes one TCR beta chain. What it binds is unknown. This specimen belongs to a study of cytomegalovirus exposure and HLA in healthy donors. Findings and limits, study-wide: Roughly uniform sequencing depth across donors was assumed, possibly incorrectly. A highly shared variant cluster was judged a likely technical artifact.

Whereas donors were nominally healthy upon sampling, unrecorded immune exposures were probable. The primer mix had 60 Vbeta and 13 Jbeta primers. Only in-frame clones appear in the TCRdb table, and some are missing; sequencing was by immunoSEQ multiplex PCR. The table records roughly 70,000 clones, 70% to 75% of them present only once. The receptor was isolated from a human donor in good health. Sequencing was done on a sample of PBMCs.

CDR3 residues: CATSRTGTVSYEQYF. The DNA of the CDR3 is TGTGCCACCAGCAGAACCGGGACAGTGTCCTACGAGCAGTACTTC. The chain combines TRBV15 with TRBJ2-7, with TRBD1 matching over 7 bases. The CDR3 runs 15 residues. From germline, CDR1 is LNHNV and CDR2 YYDKDF (reference sequence). After removal of 2 bases from V and 1 base from J, the junction contained 5 bases not matched to a gene.